Below are 30 T cell receptor beta chains sequenced from a single sample in a study of blood T cell repertoires in COVID-19. Libraries were prepared by immunoSEQ multiplex PCR; TCRdb keeps only in-frame clonotypes and omits some of them. Of about 160,000 clones listed, over 80% are singletons. The sample consisted of peripheral blood. The origin of the receptors is a young man with COVID-19, enrolled during active disease.

The J gene is TRBJ2-3, the V gene TRBV9; 11 bases match TRBD2. Germline V CDR1 and CDR2: SGDLS, YYNGEE. Losses at the gene ends were 5 bases for V and 0 bases for J; bases not matched to a gene: 5. The CDR3 sequence is 16 residues long. CDR3 sequence (DNA): TGTGCCAGCAGTAAACTAGCGGGAGATAGCACAGATACGCAGTATTTT. It yields the protein CASSKLAGDSTDTQYF.

This chain links TRBV4-3 with TRBJ2-7; D remains ambiguous. The CDR3 runs to 15 residues. V was cut by 0 bases and J by 0 bases, with 9 bases left in between. Germline V CDR1 and CDR2: LGHNA, YSLEER. CDR3 amino acids: CASSQEFGGSYEQYF. The DNA of the CDR3 is TGCGCCAGCAGCCAAGAATTCGGTGGCTCCTACGAGCAGTACTTC.

The rearrangement joins TRBV5-4 to TRBJ1-1; TRBD1 matches at 8 bases. V lost 4 bases and J lost 10; bases outside the gene matches: 9. The length of the CDR3 is 13 residues. Germline V gene lookup returns CDR1 SGHNT and CDR2 YYREEE (reference sequence). For the CDR3, the DNA is TGTGCCAGCAGCCCTCGACAGGGGCCCCCAGCTTTCTTT. Protein: CASSPRQGPPAFF.

This chain joins TRBV29-1 and TRBJ1-4, with 7 nucleotides matching TRBD1. This CDR3 has 14 amino acids. With V trimmed by 7 bases and J by 2 bases, 7 bases remained unmatched. Looked up from germline, CDR1 is SQVTM and CDR2 is ANQGSEA. The CDR3 DNA reads TGCAGCGCAAAACCGACAGGGACTAATGAAAAACTGTTTTTT. This encodes CSAKPTGTNEKLFF. The whole variable domain, filled in from reference TRBV29-1 and TRBJ1-4, reads SAVISQKPSRDICQRGTSLTIQCQVDSQVTMMFWYRQQPGQSLTLIATANQGSEATYESGFVIDKFPISRPNLTFSTLTVSNMSPEDSSIYLCSAKPTGTNEKLFFGSGTQLSVL.

V gene TRBV7-2 combines with J gene TRBJ1-5; D perhaps matches TRBD1 (6 bases). Trimming removed 5 bases at V and 1 base at J, with 18 bases between. The CDR3 runs to 17 residues. Germline V lookup: CDR1 SGHTA, CDR2 FQGNSA. The CDR3 DNA sequence: TGTGCCAGCAGCCTTCAGGGGTCGGGTAAGAGCAATCAGCCCCAGCATTTT. Translating gives CASSLQGSGKSNQPQHF.

The CDR3 DNA is TGTGCCAGCAGCCAAGTCGGGTTCCCAGCTTTCTTT. Its translation: CASSQVGFPAFF. The chain uses TRBV3-1 (or the pseudogene TRBV3-2) and TRBJ1-1; no firm D call. This CDR3 is built from 12 residues. Germline-derived CDR1 and CDR2 are LGHDT and YNNKEL (reference sequence). The V end was cut by 1 base, the J end by 10 bases, with 10 bases between.

V is TRBV23-1 and J is TRBJ1-2; D call uncertain. TRBV23-1 is reported as an ORF; its role is uncertain. The CDR3 sequence is 15 residues long. Trimming took off 1 base at V and 7 bases at J, with 16 bases between the two ends. CDR3 residues: CASSQWEVECCGYTF. CDR3 sequence (DNA): TGCGCCAGCAGTCAATGGGAGGTAGAGTGTTGTGGCTACACCTTC.

A single count supports this clone. The chain uses TRBV6-6 and TRBJ1-1; TRBD1 matches 8 bases. J was trimmed by 0 bases and V by 3 bases; bases with no gene match: 3. The CDR3 consists of 15 residues. Germline lookup yields CDR1 MNHNY and CDR2 SVGAGI (reference sequence). The CDR3 reads CASSYSGQVNTEAFF. As DNA, the CDR3 is TGTGCCAGCAGTTATTCGGGACAGGTGAACACTGAAGCTTTCTTT.

The chain carries TRBV5-1 and TRBJ2-1; 15 bases map to TRBD2. CDR3 length: 16 amino acids. CDR1 is SGHRS and CDR2 is YFSETQ in the germline V gene. The V segment lost 6 bases and the J segment 4 bases; nucleotides outside the gene matches: 5. CDR3 amino acids: CASIPGLAGGYNEQFF. CDR3 coding DNA: TGCGCCAGCATCCCGGGACTAGCGGGAGGATACAATGAGCAGTTCTTC.

V is TRBV6-5 and J is TRBJ1-1, with D perhaps matching TRBD1 (5 bases). Trimming removed 10 bases at V and 4 bases at J, with 19 bases between. The germline V gene has CDR1 MNHEY and CDR2 SVGAGI. The CDR3 is made up of 14 amino acids. CDR3 sequence reads: CATGRASSITEAFF. CDR3 nucleotide sequence: TGTGCCACCGGCAGGGCCTCTTCCATCACTGAAGCTTTCTTT.

This chain joins TRBV19 and TRBJ1-1; tentative D call: TRBD1 (5 bases). The V end lost 10 bases, the J end lost 4 bases, and 10 bases lay between the germline ends. Per germline, CDR1 LNHDA and CDR2 SQIVND (reference sequence). The CDR3 sequence is 11 residues long. CDR3 loop: CATAGRTEAFF. As DNA, the CDR3 is TGTGCCACGGCAGGGCGCACTGAAGCTTTCTTT.

The chain carries TRBV6-2 or TRBV6-3 and TRBJ2-7; D not certain. Trimming stripped 6 bases from V and 3 bases from J, with 12 bases between. The CDR3 is 13 amino acids. Germline V lookup: CDR1 MNHEY, CDR2 SVGEGT. This chain's CDR3 is CASSRTAFYEQYF. The CDR3, as DNA: TGTGCCAGCAGCCGCACAGCTTTCTACGAGCAGTACTTC.

The gene calls are TRBV9 and TRBJ1-4; D is perhaps TRBD1 (5 bases). V lost 0 bases and J lost 6, with 12 bases in between. The CDR3 covers 15 residues. The V gene's germline CDR1 is SGDLS and CDR2 YYNGEE. The DNA of the CDR3 is TGTGCCAGCAGCGTAGTCGGGGGACTTGATGAAAAACTGTTTTTT. Its translation: CASSVVGGLDEKLFF.

This clone was counted only a few times. V gene TRBV2 combines with J gene TRBJ2-2; 9 bases agree with TRBD2. Germline V CDR1 and CDR2: SNHLY, FYNNEI. Germline trimming cut 10 bases from V and 4 bases from J; bases unmatched to any gene: 13. This CDR3 contains 16 residues. Written as DNA, the CDR3 is TGTGCCACCGGTGGTAGCGGGAGAGGTGGCACCGGGGAGCTGTTTTTT. It encodes CATGGSGRGGTGELFF.

In this sample, this clone turned up once. V gene TRBV12-3 or TRBV12-4 combines with J gene TRBJ1-1, with a weak D call TRBD1 (6 bases). The CDR3 extends over 11 amino acids. Trimming took off 5 bases at V and 11 bases at J, with 12 bases between the two ends. For the CDR3, the DNA is TGTGCCAGCAGTCCCCACAGGGAGGCTTTCTTT. It encodes CASSPHREAFF.

The chain recombines TRBV9 with TRBJ2-3, with D possibly TRBD1 on 6 matching bases. Germline lookup yields CDR1 SGDLS and CDR2 YYNGEE. V was pared by 2 bases and J by 3 bases, with 13 bases between. This CDR3 spans 15 amino acids. CDR3 in amino acids: CASSVQGHLTDTQYF. The DNA of the CDR3 is TGTGCCAGCAGCGTTCAGGGACACCTTACAGATACGCAGTATTTT. The full variable domain, completed using reference TRBV9 and TRBJ2-3, is DSGVTQTPKHLITATGQRVTLRCSPRSGDLSVYWYQQSLDQGLQFLIQYYNGEERAKGNILERFSAQQFPDLHSELNLSSLELGDSALYFCASSVQGHLTDTQYFGPGTRLTVL.

The chain joins TRBV11-3 to TRBJ2-1; 8 bases are a match to TRBD2. J was trimmed by 7 bases and V by 2 bases; bases with no gene match: 7. This CDR3 has 15 residues. Germline-derived CDR1 and CDR2 are SGHNT and YENEEA. The CDR3 region is CASSLTGGGKNEQFF. The CDR3 bases are TGTGCCAGCAGCTTAACGGGAGGGGGAAAAAATGAGCAGTTCTTC.

V gene TRBV28 combines with J gene TRBJ1-2, with a tentative D call TRBD1 (5 bases). The CDR3 is 14 amino acids. The V end was cut by 4 bases, the J end by 3 bases, with 12 bases between. The germline CDR1 and CDR2 sequences are MDHEN and SYDVKM. CDR3 amino acids: CASSWSRVDYGYTF. For the CDR3, the DNA is TGTGCCAGCAGTTGGAGCAGGGTAGACTATGGCTACACCTTC.

The chain couples TRBV18 to TRBJ1-6, with 10 nucleotides matching TRBD1. V dropped 4 bases and J dropped 10; count of bases not matched to a gene: 4. Per the germline V gene, CDR1 is KGHSH and CDR2 is LQKENI. The CDR3 has 14 amino acids. For the CDR3, the DNA is TGTGCCAGCTCACGGACAGGGGGTGACTCACCCCTCCACTTT. This sequence encodes CASSRTGGDSPLHF.

The chain carries TRBV6-2 or TRBV6-3 and TRBJ1-5; maybe TRBD1 (6 bases). Germline V gives CDR1 MNHEY, CDR2 SVGEGT. V lost 6 bases to trimming and J lost 6 bases, with 15 bases between them. The CDR3 length is 14 residues. Here the CDR3 DNA reads TGTGCCAGCAGCAACGGGGGGGCTGTTCAGCCCCAGCATTTT. This sequence encodes CASSNGGAVQPQHF.

This chain uses TRBV7-3 with TRBJ1-2; D gene ambiguous. The CDR3 is made up of 13 amino acids. Looked up from germline, CDR1 is SGHTA and CDR2 is FQGTGA. Trimming took 4 bases from V and 8 from J, leaving 14 bases between them. The CDR3 nucleotides read TGTGCCAGCAGCTCCCCGCCAGGCTGGGGCTACACCTTC. This gives the protein CASSSPPGWGYTF.

The gene calls are TRBV14 and TRBJ2-1; 14 bases align to TRBD2. The CDR3 has 15 amino acids. Trimming cost V 5 bases and J 10 bases; bases outside gene matches: 7. Germline V gene sequence: CDR1 SGHDN, CDR2 FVKESK. The CDR3 sequence is CASSYGTSGRGEQFF. CDR3 bases: TGTGCCAGCAGCTACGGGACTAGCGGGAGAGGCGAGCAGTTCTTC.

The chain uses TRBV7-2 and TRBJ2-5; 7 bases match TRBD2. The V and J ends lost 2 bases and 5 bases, in that order; junction bases with no gene match: 5. The germline V gene encodes CDR1 SGHTA and CDR2 FQGNSA. The length of the CDR3 is 14 residues. The CDR3 loop is CASSLIGRRETQYF. CDR3 DNA sequence: TGTGCCAGCAGCTTAATCGGGAGGCGGGAGACCCAGTACTTC.

The V gene is TRBV4-2, the J gene TRBJ2-7; no firm D call. V was shortened by 4 bases and J by 3 bases, with 16 bases between the two germline ends. The length of the CDR3 is 15 residues. CDR1 is LGHNA and CDR2 is YNFKEQ in the germline V gene. The CDR3 spells CASSPRSSVDYEQYF. CDR3 DNA sequence: TGTGCCAGCAGCCCTCGATCATCGGTTGACTACGAGCAGTACTTC.

V usage is TRBV7-9 and J usage is TRBJ2-7; unclear D gene. Trimming stripped 1 base from V and 0 bases from J, with 10 bases between. CDR1 is SEHNR and CDR2 is FQNEAQ in the germline V gene (reference sequence). The CDR3 is 15 amino acids. CDR3 sequence (DNA): TGTGCCAGCAGCTTAGGCGGCCTCCCCTCCTACGAGCAGTACTTC. It is translated as CASSLGGLPSYEQYF.

V and J are TRBV7-8 and TRBJ1-1, with no clear D. CDR3 length equals 14 residues. In germline, CDR1 is SGHVS, CDR2 FQNEAQ. Trimming took off 3 bases at V and 1 base at J, with 9 bases between the two ends. CDR3 sequence: CASSFYSGNTEAFF. The CDR3 coding sequence is TGTGCCAGCAGCTTTTATTCGGGGAACACTGAAGCTTTCTTT.

The chain couples TRBV6-5 to TRBJ1-5, with a tentative D call TRBD1 (5 bases). Trimming removed 7 bases from V and 3 bases from J, with 16 bases in between. The CDR3 spans 15 residues. CDR1 and CDR2 from the germline V gene are MNHEY and SVGAGI. The CDR3 nucleotides read TGTGCCAGCACCCCCGCCGGGGGAACCAATCAGCCCCAGCATTTT. Translating gives CASTPAGGTNQPQHF.

The chain carries TRBV5-1 and TRBJ2-1; possibly TRBD2 for D (6 bases). CDR1 is SGHRS, CDR2 YFSETQ, per germline. The CDR3 is 16 residues long. V lost 4 bases, J lost 4 bases, and 18 bases lay in between. The CDR3 is CASSPGGTHLYNEQFF. The CDR3 DNA sequence: TGCGCCAGCAGCCCTGGAGGGACCCACTTGTACAATGAGCAGTTCTTC.

In DNA, the CDR3 is TGTGCCAGCAGTTACTCTGCGGGGCCGATCTACGAGCAGTACTTC. Protein: CASSYSAGPIYEQYF. This sequence joins TRBV6-5 and TRBJ2-7, with a tentative D call TRBD2 (6 bases). This CDR3 is 15 amino acids long. Trimming left V 0 bases short and J 3 bases short, with 12 bases between. From germline, CDR1 is MNHEY and CDR2 SVGAGI.

This clone was counted once. The gene calls are TRBV19 and TRBJ1-2, with 7 bases identical to TRBD1. There are 14 residues in the CDR3. CDR1 and CDR2 (germline): LNHDA, SQIVND (reference sequence). After removal of 8 bases from V and 7 bases from J, the junction contained 13 bases not matched to a gene. The CDR3 DNA reads TGTGCCAGTCGGGACGACAGGGTCATCGGTGGCTACACCTTC. Amino acids: CASRDDRVIGGYTF.